This entry lists 20 T cell receptor beta chains sequenced from one sample in a study of molecular identifiers for immune sequencing clone quantification listed by TCRdb under 2018. The protocol used for the library was PCR. The sequencing machine was an Illumina HiSeq 4000. Through fastp at Q25 and MiXCR, TCRdb rebuilt clones from the public reads, retaining in-frame beta chains. Entries are consolidated by CDR3 protein sequence, retaining the most common genes and DNA. For this sample there are around 40,000 distinct CDR3 sequences; roughly 19% appear just once. Approximately 1.1% of the sample comes from the top ten. Source material: naive CD8+ T cells from blood, with Jurkat cell RNA spiked in. Interpreted using the paper, the cell subset or site label stands for: FACS-sorted CD8+CD4-CCR7+CD45RA+ naive T cells. Receptors were obtained from a human donor in good health. Some libraries in this study had Jurkat cell RNA spiked in.

This clonotype came up many times. The genes are TRBV29-1 and TRBJ2-7, with 10 bases aligning to TRBD2. J gave up 4 bases and V 0 bases, and 6 bases lay outside the gene matches. Germline-derived CDR1 and CDR2 are SQVTM and ANQGSEA. The CDR3 is 15 residues long. Here the CDR3 DNA reads TGCAGCGTTGAAGATTGGTCTAGCGGGAGTTACGAGCAGTACTTC. It encodes CSVEDWSSGSYEQYF.

A remark on this clonotype: The junction and the germline gene differ at one end; a read error may be behind it. V is TRBV5-3 and J is TRBJ2-3, with 9 bases fitting TRBD2. TRBV5-3 is assigned to the ORF class and has an uncertain function. This CDR3 has 16 amino acids. The CDR3 is CASSLGLAGRTDTQYF. In DNA form, the CDR3 reads TGTGCCAGCAGCTTGGGGCTAGCGGGACGCACAGATACGCAGTATTTT.

At least ten counts were recorded for this clonotype. The gene calls are TRBV9 and TRBJ2-4; a weak D match, TRBD2 (5 bases). The germline CDR1 and CDR2 sequences are SGDLS and YYNGEE. The V end lost 0 bases, the J end lost 0 bases, and 7 bases lay between the germline ends. The CDR3 contains 15 residues. The CDR3: CASSVAGLAKNIQYF. In DNA, the CDR3 is TGTGCCAGCAGCGTAGCAGGACTAGCCAAAAACATTCAGTACTTC.

This clonotype was observed at least ten times. The V call is TRBV6-5, the J call TRBJ2-1; the match to TRBD2 covers 10 bases. V lost 10 bases to trimming and J lost 4 bases; unmatched junction nucleotides: 4. Per germline, CDR1 MNHEY and CDR2 SVGAGI. The length of the CDR3 is 13 residues. As DNA, the CDR3 is TGTGCCACCAGCGGGAGGGAATACAATGAGCAGTTCTTC. Its translation: CATSGREYNEQFF.

This chain links TRBV28 with TRBJ2-7; possible D gene TRBD2, 5 bases. The V gene's germline CDR1 is MDHEN and CDR2 SYDVKM. This CDR3 region has 13 residues. The V gene lost 6 bases and the J gene lost 0 bases, with 9 bases spanning the gap. DNA of the CDR3: TGTGCCAGCAGCTCCGGGAACTCCTACGAGCAGTACTTC. Amino acid sequence: CASSSGNSYEQYF.

This clonotype was counted at least ten times. The chain carries TRBV7-9 and TRBJ1-1; D call uncertain. Germline V gene lookup returns CDR1 SEHNR and CDR2 FQNEAQ (reference sequence). This CDR3 spans 13 amino acids. Trimming stripped 3 bases from V and 4 bases from J, with 9 bases between. CDR3 protein: CASSLFLGTEAFF. CDR3 coding DNA: TGTGCCAGCAGCTTGTTTTTAGGCACTGAAGCTTTCTTT.

This clonotype was recorded many times. V is TRBV18 and J is TRBJ2-7; D is uncertain. The CDR3 has 13 amino acids. Trimming cost V 2 bases and J 7 bases, with 12 bases left between them. Germline V gene sequence: CDR1 KGHSH, CDR2 LQKENI. In DNA form, the CDR3 reads TGTGCCAGCTCACCAAAGTCTACCGAGGAGCAGTACTTC. This encodes CASSPKSTEEQYF. The variable domain in full, with the rest retrieved from reference TRBV18 and TRBJ2-7, is NAGVMQNPRHLVRRRGQEARLRCSPMKGHSHVYWYRQLPEEGLKFMVYLQKENIIDESGMPKERFSAEFPKEGPSILRIQQVVRGDSAAYFCASSPKSTEEQYFGPGTRLTVT.

This clonotype was seen at least ten times. The chain combines TRBV20-1 with TRBJ2-7; 8 bases agree with TRBD1. J lost 3 bases, V lost 0 bases, and 16 bases had no gene match. The CDR3 has 18 residues. Germline V gene lookup returns CDR1 DFQATT and CDR2 SNEGSKA (reference sequence). The CDR3 reads CSARDLGSRDRNSYEQYF. As DNA, the CDR3 is TGCAGTGCTAGAGATCTCGGGAGCAGGGACAGGAATAGCTACGAGCAGTACTTC.

This clonotype was picked up many times. The chain uses TRBV27 and TRBJ2-3; 10 bases line up with TRBD2. CDR1 and CDR2 (germline): MNHEY, SMNVEV (reference sequence). The length of the CDR3 is 16 residues. Trimming cost V 5 bases and J 6 bases; bases outside gene matches: 11. This chain's CDR3 is CASSLTSGARGDTQYF. CDR3 nucleotide sequence: TGTGCCAGCAGTCTAACTAGCGGGGCCAGGGGGGATACGCAGTATTTT.

This clonotype appeared many times. The chain couples TRBV10-3 to TRBJ2-3; D is uncertain. Trimming left V 4 bases short and J 0 bases short, with 5 bases between. The germline CDR1 and CDR2 sequences are ENHRY and SYGVKD. CDR3 length: 13 amino acids. The CDR3 DNA follows: TGTGCCATCAGTGGGCCAAGCACAGATACGCAGTATTTT. Translating gives CAISGPSTDTQYF.

This clonotype was detected ten times or more. This chain links TRBV7-3 with TRBJ2-1; 11 bases are a match to TRBD2. The germline gives CDR1 SGHTA, CDR2 FQGTGA. The CDR3 has 16 amino acids. V was clipped by 3 bases and J by 2 bases; unmatched bases: 3. The CDR3 nucleotides are TGTGCCAGCAGCTTTAGCGGGAGGGCCCCCTACAATGAGCAGTTCTTC. This encodes CASSFSGRAPYNEQFF.

This clonotype was detected ten times or more. V and J are TRBV7-9 and TRBJ2-7, with unresolved D. Trimming cost V 5 bases and J 2 bases, with 13 bases left between them. Germline loops: CDR1 SEHNR, CDR2 FQNEAQ (reference sequence). The CDR3 runs to 14 residues. CDR3 sequence (DNA): TGTGCCAGCAGCGCCCCTTTAGGACCCTACGAGCAGTACTTC. Amino acid sequence: CASSAPLGPYEQYF.

By share, this clonotype counts as medium-sized. The chain links TRBV6-6 to TRBJ2-3; 8 bases agree with TRBD2. The trim removed 2 bases at V and 6 bases at J, leaving 4 bases unmatched. This CDR3 is built from 14 residues. Germline V CDR1 and CDR2: MNHNY, SVGAGI (reference sequence). The CDR3 region has the DNA TGTGCCAGCAGTTACAGCGGGAGAGGTGATACGCAGTATTTT. This codes for CASSYSGRGDTQYF.

This clonotype has at least ten counts. The CDR3 reads CASSWTGQRNTEAFF. Here the CDR3 DNA reads TGTGCCAGCAGCTGGACAGGGCAGAGGAACACTGAAGCTTTCTTT. The chain links TRBV5-5 to TRBJ1-1; 8 bases align to TRBD1. V gave up 3 bases and J gave up 1 base; unmatched junction bases: 5. Germline lookup yields CDR1 SGHKS and CDR2 YYEKEE (reference sequence). CDR3 size: 15 residues.

In this sample, this clonotype turned up many times. In nucleotides, the CDR3 is TGTGCCAGCACCACATCCAGCGGGGGGGCCTACAATGAGCAGTTCTTC. Translated, it gives CASTTSSGGAYNEQFF. The rearrangement joins TRBV27 to TRBJ2-1; 10 bases match TRBD2. The germline gives CDR1 MNHEY, CDR2 SMNVEV (reference sequence). V dropped 7 bases and J dropped 2; count of bases not matched to a gene: 8. This CDR3 comprises 16 residues.

Note on this clonotype: A read error may explain this, as a much larger clone is one base away. V usage is TRBV5-7 and J usage is TRBJ2-7; D may be TRBD1 or TRBD2 (5 bases each). TRBV5-7 is an open reading frame, and its role is uncertain. This CDR3 has 13 amino acids. With 0 bases removed from V and 6 bases from J, the gap between germline ends came to 10 bases. The DNA for the CDR3 is TGTGCCAGCAGCTTGGAGGGACGGTGCGAGCAGTACTTC. Its translation is CASSLEGRCEQYF.

In its sample, this clonotype was seen many times. The chain is built from TRBV20-1 and TRBJ1-1; maybe TRBD1 (5 bases). CDR1 and CDR2 (germline): DFQATT, SNEGSKA (reference sequence). With 0 bases removed from V and 0 bases from J, the gap between germline ends came to 14 bases. CDR3 length: 16 residues. The CDR3 nucleotides are TGCAGTGCTAGAGAGGGGGTTGCTTTTGTGAACACTGAAGCTTTCTTT. Translation gives CSAREGVAFVNTEAFF.

Many counts were recorded for this clonotype. The chain joins TRBV3-1 to TRBJ2-2; 11 bases agree with TRBD2. CDR1 is LGHDT and CDR2 is YNNKEL in the germline V gene (reference sequence). This CDR3 has 16 residues. The junction had 3 bases not matched to a gene; V was cut back by 2 bases and J by 4 bases. As DNA, the CDR3 is TGTGCCAGCAGCCAACTAGCGGGAGGTGCCACCGGGGAGCTGTTTTTT. This translates into CASSQLAGGATGELFF.

This clonotype was observed many times. The genes are TRBV4-3 and TRBJ2-3; D call uncertain. The length of the CDR3 is 14 residues. From germline, CDR1 is LGHNA and CDR2 YSLEER. V lost 0 bases and J 2 bases, leaving 6 bases between the germline ends. The DNA for the CDR3 is TGCGCCAGCAGCCAAGACCCTTACACAGATACGCAGTATTTT. The encoded protein is CASSQDPYTDTQYF.

About this clonotype: A read error may be the cause here, since a much bigger clone is one base away. J is TRBJ2-1 and V is TRBV25-1, with D perhaps matching TRBD1 (5 bases). Germline assignment: CDR1 MGHDK and CDR2 SYGVNS. CDR3 length equals 13 residues. This chain's CDR3 is CASSELGENGQFF. CDR3 coding DNA: TGTGCCAGCAGTGAACTAGGGGAAAATGGGCAGTTCTTC.